The 20 T cell receptor beta chains listed next were all sequenced from one sample in a study of blood T cell repertoires in COVID-19. Using immunoSEQ multiplex PCR, the repertoire was profiled, and TCRdb retains in-frame clones only, with some absent. There are fewer than 400,000 clones in the sample; 85% occur only once, and about 2% lies in the top ten. Material: PBMCs or T cells enriched from blood (not recorded which). The receptors here all came from a woman aged 25 to 39 who had been exposed to COVID-19.

V is TRBV30 and J is TRBJ1-5; D might be TRBD1 (5 bases). From germline, CDR1 is GTSNPN and CDR2 SVGIG (reference sequence). V lost 3 bases, J lost 4 bases, and 7 bases lay in between. This CDR3 spans 12 amino acids. The CDR3 is CAWSKGNQPQHF. The CDR3 region has the DNA TGTGCCTGGAGCAAGGGGAATCAGCCCCAGCATTTT.

This chain joins TRBV7-6 and TRBJ2-7; 7 positions agree with TRBD1. Germline CDR1 and CDR2: SGHVS and FNYEAQ. The CDR3 consists of 15 residues. V shed 1 base, J shed 0 bases, and the junction held 3 bases outside the gene matches. The CDR3 nucleotides read TGTGCCAGCAGCTTAGGGGGACAGAGCTCCTACGAGCAGTACTTC. Translated: CASSLGGQSSYEQYF.

The chain employs TRBV5-1 and TRBJ2-3, with D maybe TRBD2 (6 bases). V was cut by 1 base and J by 3 bases, with 9 bases left in between. Germline V gene data show CDR1 as SGHRS and CDR2 as YFSETQ. The CDR3 has 14 amino acids. CDR3 in DNA: TGCGCCAGCAGCTTGAGGCGGGGAACAGATACGCAGTATTTT. Translated, it gives CASSLRRGTDTQYF.

J is TRBJ2-1 and V is TRBV11-3; D possibly corresponds to TRBD2 (6 bases). Germline values: CDR1 SGHNT, CDR2 YENEEA. This CDR3 has 14 residues. The ends were cut back, 3 bases at V and 8 bases at J, with 14 bases in the middle. The DNA of the CDR3 is TGTGCCAGCAGCTTGAGCGGGCCTCGCGATGAGCAGTTCTTC. Translation gives CASSLSGPRDEQFF.

This chain joins TRBV5-1 and TRBJ2-7; 12 nucleotides agree with TRBD2. Germline lookup yields CDR1 SGHRS and CDR2 YFSETQ. This CDR3 spans 17 amino acids. The V segment lost 4 bases and the J segment 0 bases; nucleotides outside the gene matches: 8. The CDR3 DNA follows: TGCGCCAGCAGCCTATTGACTAGCGGGGGTAACTCCTACGAGCAGTACTTC. Its translation is CASSLLTSGGNSYEQYF.

This clone was seen a few times. This chain joins TRBV5-1 and TRBJ1-6, with TRBD1 identical over 11 bases. In germline, CDR1 is SGHRS, CDR2 YFSETQ. The CDR3 has 17 residues. The V gene end was trimmed by 0 bases and the J gene end by 7 bases; junction bases not matched to a gene: 6. CDR3 sequence: CASSLEWTGGGNSPLHF. CDR3 nucleotide sequence: TGCGCCAGCAGCTTGGAGTGGACAGGGGGCGGAAATTCACCCCTCCACTTT.

This clone is a singleton in its sample. The chain joins TRBV6-2 or TRBV6-3 to TRBJ2-1; D is possibly TRBD1 (6 bases). This CDR3 region has 13 residues. The germline V gene encodes CDR1 MNHEY and CDR2 SVGEGT. Trimming left V 3 bases short and J 9 bases short, with 12 bases between. The CDR3 here is CASSYAGASEQFF. The CDR3 DNA reads as TGTGCCAGCAGTTATGCAGGGGCGAGTGAGCAGTTCTTC.

This chain links TRBV28 with TRBJ2-1; the D gene is possibly TRBD1 (6 bases). Per germline, CDR1 MDHEN and CDR2 SYDVKM. With 7 bases removed from V and 0 bases from J, the gap between germline ends came to 13 bases. The CDR3 extends over 15 amino acids. The chain's CDR3 is CASMGAAASYNEQFF. For the CDR3, the DNA is TGTGCCAGCATGGGGGCGGCCGCCTCCTACAATGAGCAGTTCTTC.

The V gene is TRBV7-9, the J gene TRBJ1-5; no firm D call. Trimming removed 5 bases at V and 5 bases at J, with 10 bases between. From germline, CDR1 is SEHNR and CDR2 FQNEAQ (reference sequence). This CDR3 has 13 amino acids. Written as DNA, the CDR3 is TGTGCCAGCAGCCATACTCCGGATCAGCCCCAGCATTTT. It yields the protein CASSHTPDQPQHF.

The V and J genes are TRBV5-5 and TRBJ2-7; D is uncertain. CDR1 SGHKS and CDR2 YYEKEE come from the germline V gene (reference sequence). Between the trimmed V and J ends, which lost 6 bases and 3 bases, there was a span of 13 bases. The CDR3 spans 13 residues. The CDR3 here is CASTAAVVYEQYF. The CDR3 DNA sequence: TGTGCCAGCACCGCGGCCGTTGTCTACGAGCAGTACTTC.

The rearrangement uses TRBV7-3 and TRBJ2-3, with unresolved D. V lost 0 bases to trimming and J lost 0 bases, with 13 bases between them. The CDR3 runs 17 residues. Germline lookup yields CDR1 SGHTA and CDR2 FQGTGA. Written as DNA, the CDR3 is TGTGCCAGCAGCTTAACCCCGTTTAGCTCTAGCACAGATACGCAGTATTTT. It yields the protein CASSLTPFSSSTDTQYF.

The chain recombines TRBV5-1 with TRBJ2-3; 10 positions agree with TRBD2. The junction had 7 bases not matched to a gene; V was cut back by 4 bases and J by 2 bases. The CDR3 sequence is 16 residues long. Germline V CDR1 and CDR2: SGHRS, YFSETQ. CDR3 DNA: TGCGCCAGCAGCAACTCAGCGGGAGGGACCACAGATACGCAGTATTTT. Translating gives CASSNSAGGTTDTQYF.

The chain combines TRBV7-9 with TRBJ2-7, with D tentatively TRBD1 (6 bases). The germline V and J ends were trimmed by 0 bases and 5 bases, with 8 bases remaining between them. Germline CDR1 and CDR2: SEHNR and FQNEAQ (reference sequence). The CDR3 extends over 13 amino acids. The CDR3 protein is CASSLANRDEQYF. The CDR3 DNA reads TGTGCCAGCAGCTTAGCGAACAGGGACGAGCAGTACTTC.

The genes are TRBV3-1 (or the pseudogene TRBV3-2) and TRBJ2-7; no firm D call. This CDR3 comprises 14 residues. Deletions cut 1 base from V and 5 bases from J, with 12 bases between. Germline CDR1 reads LGHDT; CDR2 reads YNNKEL (reference sequence). The CDR3 sequence is CASSQGGASHEQYF. The CDR3 region has the DNA TGTGCCAGCAGCCAAGGCGGAGCGTCCCACGAGCAGTACTTC.

This clone has a single count. V and J are TRBV18 and TRBJ1-1, with D possibly being TRBD1 (5 bases). The CDR3 has 14 residues. In germline, CDR1 is KGHSH, CDR2 LQKENI. V lost 4 bases and J 6 bases, leaving 15 bases between the germline ends. Here the CDR3 reads CASSQVGDISEAFF. The CDR3 bases are TGTGCCAGCTCACAGGTAGGGGATATATCTGAAGCTTTCTTT. The full variable domain, its missing parts supplied by reference TRBV18 and TRBJ1-1, is NAGVMQNPRHLVRRRGQEARLRCSPMKGHSHVYWYRQLPEEGLKFMVYLQKENIIDESGMPKERFSAEFPKEGPSILRIQQVVRGDSAAYFCASSQVGDISEAFFGQGTRLTVV.

The genes are TRBV30 and TRBJ2-7; 11 bases line up with TRBD2. V lost 8 bases and J lost 4; bases outside the gene matches: 7. CDR1 GTSNPN and CDR2 SVGIG come from the germline V gene (reference sequence). This CDR3 contains 13 residues. The chain's CDR3 is CAGTSGSSYEQYF. For the CDR3, the DNA is TGTGCCGGTACTAGCGGGAGTTCGTACGAGCAGTACTTC. The entire variable domain, with the rest obtained from reference TRBV30 and TRBJ2-7, is as follows: SQTIHQWPATLVQPVGSPLSLECTVEGTSNPNLYWYRQAAGRGLQLLFYSVGIGQISSEVPQNLSASRPQDRQFILSSKKLLLSDSGFYLCAGTSGSSYEQYFGPGTRLTVT.

In DNA form, the CDR3 reads TGTGCCAGCAGTTACTCGGGACAGGGGAACTATGGCTACACCTTC. It translates to CASSYSGQGNYGYTF. The chain employs TRBV6-5 and TRBJ1-2, with 10 bases fitting TRBD1. Germline V gene lookup returns CDR1 MNHEY and CDR2 SVGAGI. The CDR3 length is 15 residues. Germline trimming cut 0 bases from V and 2 bases from J; bases unmatched to any gene: 0.

V gene TRBV5-8 combines with J gene TRBJ1-1, with TRBD1 identical over 8 bases. Germline-derived CDR1 and CDR2 are SGHTS and YDEGEE. The CDR3 has 14 amino acids. The trim removed 0 bases at V and 7 bases at J, leaving 5 bases unmatched. CDR3 amino acids: CASSLGTGRVEAFF. The CDR3 nucleotides are TGTGCCAGCAGCTTGGGGACAGGGCGGGTTGAAGCTTTCTTT. The full variable domain, its missing parts supplied by reference TRBV5-8 and TRBJ1-1, is EAGVTQSPTHLIKTRGQQATLRCSPISGHTSVYWYQQALGLGLQFLLWYDEGEERNRGNFPPRFSGRQFPNYSSELNVNALELEDSALYLCASSLGTGRVEAFFGQGTRLTVV.

This chain uses TRBV9 with TRBJ2-6; 7 nucleotides match TRBD2. The CDR3 runs 16 residues. The trim removed 0 bases at V and 2 bases at J, leaving 2 bases unmatched. Germline CDR1 and CDR2: SGDLS and YYNGEE. The CDR3 region has the DNA TGTGCCAGCAGCGTAGTAAGCGGGACTGGGGCCAACGTCCTGACTTTC. Amino acid sequence: CASSVVSGTGANVLTF. Drawing the rest from reference TRBV9 and TRBJ2-6, the complete variable domain is DSGVTQTPKHLITATGQRVTLRCSPRSGDLSVYWYQQSLDQGLQFLIQYYNGEERAKGNILERFSAQQFPDLHSELNLSSLELGDSALYFCASSVVSGTGANVLTFGAGSRLTVL.

The count of this clone is one. The chain carries TRBV11-3 and TRBJ2-7, with D perhaps TRBD2 (6 bases). Germline V CDR1 and CDR2: SGHNT, YENEEA. Trimming took off 2 bases at V and 3 bases at J, with 8 bases between the two ends. The CDR3 length is 13 residues. This CDR3 is CASSLPGDYEQYF. Here the CDR3 DNA reads TGTGCCAGCAGCTTACCGGGAGACTACGAGCAGTACTTC. The complete variable domain, with remaining parts taken from reference TRBV11-3 and TRBJ2-7, reads EAGVVQSPRYKIIEKKQPVAFWCNPISGHNTLYWYLQNLGQGPELLIRYENEEAVDDSQLPKDRFSAERLKGVDSTLKIQPAELGDSAVYLCASSLPGDYEQYFGPGTRLTVT.